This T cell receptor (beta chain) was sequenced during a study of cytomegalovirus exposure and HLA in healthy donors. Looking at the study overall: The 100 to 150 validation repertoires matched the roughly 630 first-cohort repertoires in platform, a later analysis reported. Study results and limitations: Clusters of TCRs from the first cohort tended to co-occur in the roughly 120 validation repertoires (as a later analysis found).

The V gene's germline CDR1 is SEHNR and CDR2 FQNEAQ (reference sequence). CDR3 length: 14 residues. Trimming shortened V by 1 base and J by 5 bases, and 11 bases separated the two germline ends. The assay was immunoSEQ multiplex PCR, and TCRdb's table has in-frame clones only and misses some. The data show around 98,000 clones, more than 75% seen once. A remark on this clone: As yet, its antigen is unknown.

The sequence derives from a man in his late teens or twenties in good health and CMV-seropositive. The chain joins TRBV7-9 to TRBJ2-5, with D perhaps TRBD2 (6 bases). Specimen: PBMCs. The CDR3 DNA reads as TGTGCCAGCAGCTTAGTGCCCGCGGGGGAGACCCAGTACTTC. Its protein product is CASSLVPAGETQYF.